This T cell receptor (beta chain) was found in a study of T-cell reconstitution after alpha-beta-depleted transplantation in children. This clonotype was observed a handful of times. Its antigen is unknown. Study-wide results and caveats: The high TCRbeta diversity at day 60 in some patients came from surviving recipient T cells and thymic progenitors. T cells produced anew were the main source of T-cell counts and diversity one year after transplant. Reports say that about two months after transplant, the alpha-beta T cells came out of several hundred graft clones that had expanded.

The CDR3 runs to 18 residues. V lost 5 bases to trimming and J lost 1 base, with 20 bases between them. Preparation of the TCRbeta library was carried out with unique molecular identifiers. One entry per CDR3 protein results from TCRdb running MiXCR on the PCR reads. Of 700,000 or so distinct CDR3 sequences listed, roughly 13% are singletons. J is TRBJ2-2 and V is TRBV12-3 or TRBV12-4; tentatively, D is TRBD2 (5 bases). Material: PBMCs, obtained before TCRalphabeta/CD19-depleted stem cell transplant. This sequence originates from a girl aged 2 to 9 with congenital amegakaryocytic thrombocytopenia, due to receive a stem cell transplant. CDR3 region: CASSQNRLYRENTGELFF. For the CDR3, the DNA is TGTGCCAGCAGTCAAAATCGGCTTTACCGGGAGAACACCGGGGAGCTGTTTTTT.